Listed below are T cell receptor beta chains from one sample, sequenced in a study of CD8 T cells in ankylosing spondylitis. One entry per CDR3 protein results from TCRdb running MiXCR on the 5' RACE reads. The table includes fewer than 500,000 distinct CDR3 sequences, about 24% detected once. The material sequenced was blood, either unsorted or a sorted T cell fraction (not recorded which). The receptors derive from a male donor with ankylosing spondylitis. CDR3s include the opening cysteine and the closing phenylalanine or tryptophan. The order of the fields is V gene, clone size, J gene, D gene, CDR3 DNA, CDR3 protein. D genes are given only for firm matches. Clone size is not always given. Where it is, it says once, few, many or a class for expanded clones.

V gene: TRBV12-3/TRBV12-4
clone size: NA
J gene: TRBJ1-5
D gene: NA
CDR3 DNA: TGTGCCAGCAGACACAGGGAGAATCAGCCCCAGCATTTT
CDR3 protein: CASRHRENQPQHF

V gene: TRBV7-2
clone size: once
J gene: TRBJ2-2
D gene: NA
CDR3 DNA: TGTGCCAGCAGCCCCCCGGGGACCAACACCGGGGAGCTGTTTTTT
CDR3 protein: CASSPPGTNTGELFF

V gene: TRBV3-1
clone size: NA
J gene: TRBJ1-1
D gene: NA
CDR3 DNA: TGTGCCAGCACCCTCAGGCGTAACACTGAAGCTTTCTTT
CDR3 protein: CASTLRRNTEAFF

V gene: TRBV11-2
clone size: NA
J gene: TRBJ2-1
D gene: NA
CDR3 DNA: TGTGCCAGCAGCCCCCCCAGGAGGGACTTTTATCCCCTCGATGAGCAGTTCTTC
CDR3 protein: CASSPPRRDFYPLDEQFF

V gene: TRBV4-2
clone size: few
J gene: TRBJ1-5
D gene: NA
CDR3 DNA: TGTGCCAGCAGCCTCGAAAATAGCAATCAGCCCCAGCATTTT
CDR3 protein: CASSLENSNQPQHF

V gene: TRBV7-2
clone size: NA
J gene: TRBJ1-4
D gene: NA
CDR3 DNA: TGTGCCAGCAGCTTGAAGTCGCAGGGGGAAAAACTGTTTTTT
CDR3 protein: CASSLKSQGEKLFF

V gene: TRBV10-2
clone size: few
J gene: TRBJ1-5
D gene: NA
CDR3 DNA: TGCGCCAGCAGTCCCGGGACACGGACTTTTAGCAATCAGCCCCAGCATTTT
CDR3 protein: CASSPGTRTFSNQPQHF

V gene: TRBV20-1
clone size: NA
J gene: TRBJ2-5
D gene: TRBD1
CDR3 DNA: TGCAGTGCGACGACAGGGTGGGAGACCCAGTACTTC
CDR3 protein: CSATTGWETQYF

V gene: TRBV19
clone size: many
J gene: TRBJ2-2
D gene: TRBD1
CDR3 DNA: TGTGCCAGTAGTACCGGACAGGGCGCCACCGGGGAGCTGTTTTTT
CDR3 protein: CASSTGQGATGELFF

V gene: TRBV9
clone size: few
J gene: TRBJ2-6
D gene: NA
CDR3 DNA: TGTGCCAGCAGCCTAAGGAGGGCCTCTGGGGCCAACGTCCTGACTTTC
CDR3 protein: CASSLRRASGANVLTF

V gene: TRBV6-4
clone size: NA
J gene: TRBJ2-1
D gene: NA
CDR3 DNA: TGTGCCAGCAGTGACTATGTGACTAAAGGTCCTGAGCAGTTCTTC
CDR3 protein: CASSDYVTKGPEQFF

V gene: TRBV5-1
clone size: many
J gene: TRBJ2-3
D gene: TRBD1
CDR3 DNA: TGCGCCAGCAGCCCCGGGACAGTGGTCTCAGATACGCAGTATTTT
CDR3 protein: CASSPGTVVSDTQYF

V gene: TRBV28
clone size: NA
J gene: TRBJ1-1
D gene: NA
CDR3 DNA: TGTGCCAGCAGGCGAGGATCTTTGAACACTGAAGCTTTCTTT
CDR3 protein: CASRRGSLNTEAFF

V gene: TRBV20-1
clone size: few
J gene: TRBJ2-1
D gene: NA
CDR3 DNA: TGCAGTGCTAGAGATCAAGGAGGACTGGGGCCTTACAATGAGCAGTTCTTC
CDR3 protein: CSARDQGGLGPYNEQFF

V gene: TRBV5-1
clone size: NA
J gene: TRBJ2-1
D gene: TRBD2
CDR3 DNA: TGCGCCAGCTCGGCGGGAGGTTACGATAATGAGCAGTTCTTC
CDR3 protein: CASSAGGYDNEQFF

V gene: TRBV7-9
clone size: NA
J gene: TRBJ1-6
D gene: NA
CDR3 DNA: TGTGCCAGCAGCTTAGCTGGGTCGCGTTCACCCCTCCACTTT
CDR3 protein: CASSLAGSRSPLHF

V gene: TRBV3-1
clone size: NA
J gene: TRBJ2-1
D gene: TRBD2
CDR3 DNA: TGTGCCAGCAGCCAAGAGGGACTAGCGGGAGATGAGCAGTTCTTC
CDR3 protein: CASSQEGLAGDEQFF

V gene: TRBV11-2
clone size: NA
J gene: TRBJ2-7
D gene: NA
CDR3 DNA: TGTGCCAGCAGCTCCCGATACGAGCAGTACTTC
CDR3 protein: CASSSRYEQYF

V gene: TRBV18
clone size: few
J gene: TRBJ2-2
D gene: TRBD2
CDR3 DNA: TGTGCCAGCTCACCACCCTTCGGGAGGGGACTCGGCACCGGGGAGCTGTTTTTT
CDR3 protein: CASSPPFGRGLGTGELFF

V gene: TRBV19
clone size: NA
J gene: TRBJ2-1
D gene: NA
CDR3 DNA: TGTGCCAGTAGTAGCGGAAACTACAATGAGCAGTTCTTC
CDR3 protein: CASSSGNYNEQFF

V gene: TRBV29-1
clone size: NA
J gene: TRBJ1-2
D gene: NA
CDR3 DNA: TGCAGCGCTATACGGACGCAACCGTATGGCTACACCTTC
CDR3 protein: CSAIRTQPYGYTF

V gene: TRBV19
clone size: NA
J gene: TRBJ1-1
D gene: NA
CDR3 DNA: TGTGCCAGTACCAATACAGGGATCAACACTGAAGCTTTCTTT
CDR3 protein: CASTNTGINTEAFF

V gene: TRBV5-6
clone size: NA
J gene: TRBJ1-2
D gene: NA
CDR3 DNA: TGTGCCAGCAGCTCCCGGGTCTCGGGCGGTGGCTACACCTTC
CDR3 protein: CASSSRVSGGGYTF

V gene: TRBV12-3/TRBV12-4
clone size: few
J gene: TRBJ1-1
D gene: TRBD1
CDR3 DNA: TGTGCCAGCAGTCCCCGGGTAGGGGGCTGGACTGAAGCTTTCTTT
CDR3 protein: CASSPRVGGWTEAFF

V gene: TRBV5-1
clone size: few
J gene: TRBJ2-2
D gene: NA
CDR3 DNA: TGCGCCAGCAGCTTTTTGGCTAGCGCGAACACCGGGGAGCTGTTTTTT
CDR3 protein: CASSFLASANTGELFF

V gene: TRBV6-2/TRBV6-3
clone size: NA
J gene: TRBJ2-2
D gene: TRBD2
CDR3 DNA: TGTGCCAGCAGTTACCCCGGACTAGCGGGAAGCACCGGGGAGCTGTTTTTT
CDR3 protein: CASSYPGLAGSTGELFF

V gene: TRBV12-3/TRBV12-4
clone size: few
J gene: TRBJ1-3
D gene: NA
CDR3 DNA: TGTGCCAGCAGGACAGGAGGGGCTGGAAACACCATATATTTT
CDR3 protein: CASRTGGAGNTIYF

V gene: TRBV20-1
clone size: few
J gene: TRBJ2-5
D gene: NA
CDR3 DNA: TGCAGTGCTAGAGAGATCCGGGAAGGGGAGACCCAGTACTTC
CDR3 protein: CSAREIREGETQYF

V gene: TRBV20-1
clone size: NA
J gene: TRBJ1-5
D gene: NA
CDR3 DNA: TGCAGTGCTAGTTGGCAAGAGGATCAGCCCCAGCATTTT
CDR3 protein: CSASWQEDQPQHF

V gene: TRBV15
clone size: NA
J gene: TRBJ2-6
D gene: NA
CDR3 DNA: TGTGCCACCAGCTCAAAACGGGACGCTATCTCTGGGGCCAACGTCCTGACTTTC
CDR3 protein: CATSSKRDAISGANVLTF

V gene: TRBV11-3
clone size: NA
J gene: TRBJ1-2
D gene: NA
CDR3 DNA: TGTGCCAGCAGCTCTCTGGGACGTTCTATGAGCTACACCTTC
CDR3 protein: CASSSLGRSMSYTF

V gene: TRBV5-1
clone size: few
J gene: TRBJ1-2
D gene: NA
CDR3 DNA: TGCGCCAGCAGCCCTAACTCTCGGCATTATGGCTACACCTTC
CDR3 protein: CASSPNSRHYGYTF

V gene: TRBV28
clone size: few
J gene: TRBJ2-3
D gene: NA
CDR3 DNA: TGTGCCAGCAGTTTACCACAAACGTCCACAGATACGCAGTATTTT
CDR3 protein: CASSLPQTSTDTQYF

V gene: TRBV12-3/TRBV12-4
clone size: few
J gene: TRBJ2-1
D gene: NA
CDR3 DNA: TGTGCCAGCAGTTTAAGGCAGACCGATGAGCAGTTCTTC
CDR3 protein: CASSLRQTDEQFF

V gene: TRBV7-9
clone size: few
J gene: TRBJ1-4
D gene: NA
CDR3 DNA: TGTGCCAGCAGCTCGGCCGGGACTAATGAAAAACTGTTTTTT
CDR3 protein: CASSSAGTNEKLFF

V gene: TRBV20-1
clone size: few
J gene: TRBJ2-2
D gene: TRBD1
CDR3 DNA: TGCAGTGCTAGGGAGGGACAGGCGACGGCCGGGGAGCTGTTTTTT
CDR3 protein: CSAREGQATAGELFF

V gene: TRBV24-1
clone size: NA
J gene: TRBJ2-2
D gene: NA
CDR3 DNA: TGTGCCACCAGTGATTCCCGGGAGAGGATCACCGGGGAGCTGTTTTTT
CDR3 protein: CATSDSRERITGELFF

V gene: TRBV7-9
clone size: few
J gene: TRBJ2-5
D gene: NA
CDR3 DNA: TGTGCCAGCAGCTTGGGGGGGCAGGGGACCCAGTACTTC
CDR3 protein: CASSLGGQGTQYF

V gene: TRBV14
clone size: NA
J gene: TRBJ2-1
D gene: TRBD1
CDR3 DNA: TGTGCCAGCAGCCGACGGGACAGGGGGCCAGCCTACAATGAGCAGTTCTTC
CDR3 protein: CASSRRDRGPAYNEQFF

V gene: TRBV20-1
clone size: few
J gene: TRBJ2-5
D gene: NA
CDR3 DNA: TGCAGTGCTACTAAGCAAGAGACCCAGTACTTC
CDR3 protein: CSATKQETQYF

V gene: TRBV2
clone size: NA
J gene: TRBJ2-5
D gene: NA
CDR3 DNA: TGTGCCAGCAGCGAACGACAGAGCCAAGAGACCCAGTACTTC
CDR3 protein: CASSERQSQETQYF

V gene: TRBV10-3
clone size: few
J gene: TRBJ2-1
D gene: TRBD2
CDR3 DNA: TGTGCCATCAGGAGCCGGGGGGAAGGGACTAGCGGCAACAATGAGCAGTTCTTC
CDR3 protein: CAIRSRGEGTSGNNEQFF